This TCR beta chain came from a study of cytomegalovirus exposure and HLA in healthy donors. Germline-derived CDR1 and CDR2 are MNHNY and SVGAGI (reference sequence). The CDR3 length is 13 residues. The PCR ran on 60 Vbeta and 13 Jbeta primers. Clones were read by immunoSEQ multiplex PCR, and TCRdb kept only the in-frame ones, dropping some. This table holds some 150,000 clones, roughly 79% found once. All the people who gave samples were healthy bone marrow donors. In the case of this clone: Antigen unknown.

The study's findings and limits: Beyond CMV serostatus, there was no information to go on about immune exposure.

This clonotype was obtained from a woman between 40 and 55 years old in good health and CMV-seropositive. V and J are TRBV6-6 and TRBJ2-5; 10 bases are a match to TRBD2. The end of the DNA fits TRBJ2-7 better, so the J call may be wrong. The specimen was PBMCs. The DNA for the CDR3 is TGTGCCAGTAAGCGGGGGGGCTTGTACGAGCAGTACTTC. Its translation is CASKRGGLYEQYF.